The text below deals with one T cell receptor beta chain. This entry belongs to a study of CD8+ T cells in alopecia areata. Extraction of RNA preceded its reverse transcription into cDNA, which served as the sequencing template. The data were produced by immunoSEQ multiplex PCR, yet TCRdb's version contains in-frame clones alone and is incomplete. The sample lists about 150,000 clones; 45% to 60% were seen once. The germline V and J ends were trimmed by 0 bases and 6 bases, with 14 bases remaining between them. Looked up from germline, CDR1 is SEHNR and CDR2 is FQNEAQ (reference sequence). The CDR3 extends over 15 amino acids. Treatment defined: oral pan-JAK inhibitor, 5-10 mg twice daily.

The receptor comes from a human donor with alopecia areata. The chain couples TRBV7-9 to TRBJ1-2; tentative D call: TRBD1 (6 bases). The sequenced sample was CD8+ T cells sorted from blood, obtained at week 4, from a patient treated with tofacitinib. The CDR3 region has the DNA TGTGCCAGCAGCTTAGCCACGGGGGCGATGGATGGCTACACCTTC. It encodes CASSLATGAMDGYTF.